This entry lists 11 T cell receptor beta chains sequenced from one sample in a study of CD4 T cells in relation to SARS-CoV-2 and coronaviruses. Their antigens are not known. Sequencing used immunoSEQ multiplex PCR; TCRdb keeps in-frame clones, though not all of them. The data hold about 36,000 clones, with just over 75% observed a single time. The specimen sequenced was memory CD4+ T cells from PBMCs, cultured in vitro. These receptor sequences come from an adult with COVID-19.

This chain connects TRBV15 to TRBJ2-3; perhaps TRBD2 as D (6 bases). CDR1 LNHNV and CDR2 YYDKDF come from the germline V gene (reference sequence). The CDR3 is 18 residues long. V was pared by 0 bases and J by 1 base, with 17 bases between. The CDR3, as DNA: TGTGCCACCAGCAGAGATTTATTCAGGGAGGTAGGCACAGATACGCAGTATTTT. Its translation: CATSRDLFREVGTDTQYF.

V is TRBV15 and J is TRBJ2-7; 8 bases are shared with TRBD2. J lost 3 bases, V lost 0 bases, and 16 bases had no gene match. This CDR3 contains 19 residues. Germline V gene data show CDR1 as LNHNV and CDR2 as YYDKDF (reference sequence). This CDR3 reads CATSRERLSGAGARYEQYF. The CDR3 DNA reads TGTGCCACCAGCAGAGAACGCCTAAGCGGAGCGGGGGCCCGCTACGAGCAGTACTTC. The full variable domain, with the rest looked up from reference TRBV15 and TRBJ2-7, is DAMVIQNPRYQVTQFGKPVTLSCSQTLNHNVMYWYQQKSSQAPKLLFHYYDKDFNNEADTPDNFQSRRPNTSFCFLDIRSPGLGDTAMYLCATSRERLSGAGARYEQYFGPGTRLTVT.

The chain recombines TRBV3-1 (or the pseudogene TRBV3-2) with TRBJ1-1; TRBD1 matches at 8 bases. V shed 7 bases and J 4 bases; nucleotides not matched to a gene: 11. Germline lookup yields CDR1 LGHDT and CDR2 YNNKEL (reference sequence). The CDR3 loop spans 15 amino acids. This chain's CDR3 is CASNPSDRVGTEAFF. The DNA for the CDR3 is TGTGCCAGCAACCCCTCGGACAGGGTGGGCACTGAAGCTTTCTTT.

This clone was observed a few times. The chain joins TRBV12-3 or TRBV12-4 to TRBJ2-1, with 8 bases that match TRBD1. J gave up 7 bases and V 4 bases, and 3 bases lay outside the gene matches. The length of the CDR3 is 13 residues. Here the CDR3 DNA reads TGTGCCAGCAGTTCAAACAGGGGGAATGAGCAGTTCTTC. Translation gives CASSSNRGNEQFF.

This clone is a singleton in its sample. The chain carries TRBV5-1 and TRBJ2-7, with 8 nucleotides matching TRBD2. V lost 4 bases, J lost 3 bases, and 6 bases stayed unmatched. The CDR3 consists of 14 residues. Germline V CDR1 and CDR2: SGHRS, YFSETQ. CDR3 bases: TGCGCCAGCAGCCCGGACCGGGGGGGCTACGAGCAGTACTTC. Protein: CASSPDRGGYEQYF. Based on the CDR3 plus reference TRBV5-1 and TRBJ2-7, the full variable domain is KAGVTQTPRYLIKTRGQQVTLSCSPISGHRSVSWYQQTPGQGLQFLFEYFSETQRNKGNFPGRFSGRQFSNSRSEMNVSTLELGDSALYLCASSPDRGGYEQYFGPGTRLTVT.

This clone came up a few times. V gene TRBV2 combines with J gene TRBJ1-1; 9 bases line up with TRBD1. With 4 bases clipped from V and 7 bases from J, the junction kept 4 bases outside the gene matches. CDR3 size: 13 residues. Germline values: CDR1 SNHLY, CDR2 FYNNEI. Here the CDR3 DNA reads TGTGCCAGCAGTGCTACAGGGGGCGATGAAGCTTTCTTT. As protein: CASSATGGDEAFF.

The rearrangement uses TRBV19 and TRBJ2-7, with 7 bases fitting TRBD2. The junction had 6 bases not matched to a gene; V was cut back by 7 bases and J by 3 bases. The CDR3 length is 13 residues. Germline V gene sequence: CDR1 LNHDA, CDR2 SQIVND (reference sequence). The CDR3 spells CASMQRGSYEQYF. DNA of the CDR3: TGTGCCAGTATGCAGCGGGGAAGCTACGAGCAGTACTTC.

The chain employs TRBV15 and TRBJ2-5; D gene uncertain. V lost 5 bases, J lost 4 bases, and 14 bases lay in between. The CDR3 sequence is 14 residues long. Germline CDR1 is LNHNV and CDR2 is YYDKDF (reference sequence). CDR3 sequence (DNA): TGTGCCACCAGCGGTGCATCATACTTAGAGACCCAGTACTTC. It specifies CATSGASYLETQYF.

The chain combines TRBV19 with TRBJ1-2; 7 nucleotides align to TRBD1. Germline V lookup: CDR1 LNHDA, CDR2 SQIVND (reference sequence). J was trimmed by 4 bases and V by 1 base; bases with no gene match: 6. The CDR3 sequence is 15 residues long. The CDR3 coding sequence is TGTGCCAGTAGTATAGTGACAGGGAGAAGCTATGGCTACACCTTC. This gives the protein CASSIVTGRSYGYTF.

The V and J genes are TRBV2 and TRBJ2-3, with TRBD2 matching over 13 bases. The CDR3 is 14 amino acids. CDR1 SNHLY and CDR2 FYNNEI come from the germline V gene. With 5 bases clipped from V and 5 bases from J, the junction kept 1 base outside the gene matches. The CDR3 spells CASSRLAGGDTQYF. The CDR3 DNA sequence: TGTGCCAGCAGTAGACTAGCGGGAGGAGATACGCAGTATTTT.

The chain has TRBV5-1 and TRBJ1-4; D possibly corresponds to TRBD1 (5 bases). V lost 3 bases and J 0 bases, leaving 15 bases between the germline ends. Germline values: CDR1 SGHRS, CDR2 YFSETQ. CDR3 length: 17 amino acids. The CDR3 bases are TGCGCCAGCAGCTGGAGACAGCTAAATGCAACTAATGAAAAACTGTTTTTT. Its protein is CASSWRQLNATNEKLFF. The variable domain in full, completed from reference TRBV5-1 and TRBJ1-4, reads KAGVTQTPRYLIKTRGQQVTLSCSPISGHRSVSWYQQTPGQGLQFLFEYFSETQRNKGNFPGRFSGRQFSNSRSEMNVSTLELGDSALYLCASSWRQLNATNEKLFFGSGTQLSVL.